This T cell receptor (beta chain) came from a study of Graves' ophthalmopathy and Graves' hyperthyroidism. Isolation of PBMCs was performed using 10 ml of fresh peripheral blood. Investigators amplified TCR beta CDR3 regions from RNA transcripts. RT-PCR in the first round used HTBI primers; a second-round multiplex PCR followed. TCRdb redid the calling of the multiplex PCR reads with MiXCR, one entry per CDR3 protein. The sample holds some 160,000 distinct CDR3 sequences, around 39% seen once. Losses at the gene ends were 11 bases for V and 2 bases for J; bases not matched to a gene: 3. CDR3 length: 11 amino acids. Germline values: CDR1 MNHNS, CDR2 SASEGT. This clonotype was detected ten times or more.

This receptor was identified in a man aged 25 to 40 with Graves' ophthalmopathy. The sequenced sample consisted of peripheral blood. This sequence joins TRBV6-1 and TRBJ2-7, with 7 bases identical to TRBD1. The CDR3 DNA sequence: TGTGCCTCGGGACAGACCTACGAGCAGTACTTC. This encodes CASGQTYEQYF.